Following are 22 T cell receptor beta chains from one sample sequenced in a study of T cell responses to AZD1222 COVID-19 vaccine. The method was immunoSEQ multiplex PCR; TCRdb's version includes in-frame clones alone and lacks a portion of them. The data show about 120,000 clones, roughly 91% seen once. The sample was peripheral blood, taken 28 days after the second AZD1222 dose. The receptors were gathered from an adult who received the AZD1222 COVID-19 vaccine.

This chain connects TRBV7-9 to TRBJ1-6; 7 bases fit TRBD1. V trimming: 4 bases; J trimming: 7 bases; junction bases outside the gene matches: 4. Germline V lookup: CDR1 SEHNR, CDR2 FQNEAQ (reference sequence). The CDR3 length is 14 residues. CDR3 nucleotide sequence: TGTGCCAGCAGCTCGGGACAGTTGAATTCACCCCTCCACTTT. This sequence encodes CASSSGQLNSPLHF.

The chain employs TRBV14 and TRBJ1-1, with D perhaps matching TRBD1 (6 bases). The CDR3 sequence is 17 residues long. Germline V gene sequence: CDR1 SGHDN, CDR2 FVKESK. The V gene lost 1 base and the J gene lost 4 bases, with 19 bases spanning the gap. This chain's CDR3 is CASSQVLGGARSTEAFF. The CDR3 DNA follows: TGTGCCAGCAGCCAAGTATTAGGGGGGGCAAGGAGCACTGAAGCTTTCTTT. The whole variable domain, filled in from reference TRBV14 and TRBJ1-1, reads EAGVTQFPSHSVIEKGQTVTLRCDPISGHDNLYWYRRVMGKEIKFLLHFVKESKQDESGMPNNRFLAERTGGTYSTLKVQPAELEDSGVYFCASSQVLGGARSTEAFFGQGTRLTVV.

The chain joins TRBV10-2 to TRBJ1-2, with D unclear. CDR1 and CDR2 from the germline V gene are WSHSY and SAAADI. Trimming pared 2 bases from V and 0 bases from J, leaving 4 bases between. This CDR3 comprises 13 residues. CDR3 region: CASSEGANYGYTF. DNA of the CDR3: TGCGCCAGCAGTGAGGGAGCTAACTATGGCTACACCTTC.

This chain links TRBV18 with TRBJ1-4; D remains unclear. V dropped 4 bases and J dropped 8 bases, with 14 bases sitting between them. CDR1 is KGHSH, CDR2 LQKENI, per germline. The CDR3 is made up of 14 amino acids. The CDR3 region is CASSLKREGEKLFF. The CDR3, as DNA: TGTGCCAGCTCACTAAAGAGGGAAGGAGAAAAACTGTTTTTT.

The CDR3: CSVRQGANTEAFF. CDR3 sequence (DNA): TGCAGCGTTCGGCAGGGGGCGAACACTGAAGCTTTCTTT. The chain carries TRBV29-1 and TRBJ1-1; 8 bases are shared with TRBD1. CDR3 length: 13 amino acids. J was trimmed by 1 base and V by 5 bases; bases with no gene match: 3. In germline, CDR1 is SQVTM, CDR2 ANQGSEA. The variable domain in full, with the rest retrieved from reference TRBV29-1 and TRBJ1-1, is SAVISQKPSRDICQRGTSLTIQCQVDSQVTMMFWYRQQPGQSLTLIATANQGSEATYESGFVIDKFPISRPNLTFSTLTVSNMSPEDSSIYLCSVRQGANTEAFFGQGTRLTVV.

The chain employs TRBV7-9 and TRBJ1-4; TRBD1 matches at 12 bases. The CDR3 covers 17 residues. With V trimmed by 4 bases and J by 3 bases, 6 bases remained unmatched. Per the germline V gene, CDR1 is SEHNR and CDR2 is FQNEAQ (reference sequence). CDR3 in amino acids: CASSSGQGARANEKLFF. The CDR3 DNA follows: TGTGCCAGCAGCTCGGGACAGGGGGCGCGTGCTAATGAAAAACTGTTTTTT. Full variable domain (outside the CDR3, taken from reference TRBV7-9 and TRBJ1-4): DTGVSQNPRHKITKRGQNVTFRCDPISEHNRLYWYRQTLGQGPEFLTYFQNEAQLEKSRLLSDRFSAERPKGSFSTLEIQRTEQGDSAMYLCASSSGQGARANEKLFFGSGTQLSVL.

The CDR3 region is CASGRDREGNQPQHF. In nucleotides, the CDR3 is TGTGCTAGTGGGAGAGACAGGGAAGGCAATCAGCCCCAGCATTTT. The rearrangement uses TRBV12-5 and TRBJ1-5, with TRBD1 matching 7 bases. The CDR3 consists of 15 residues. The V segment lost 6 bases and the J segment 2 bases; nucleotides outside the gene matches: 7. The germline V gene has CDR1 LGHNT and CDR2 FRNRAP.

In DNA, the CDR3 is TGTGCCAGTAGTATACGAGGGAGCAATCAGCCCCAGCATTTT. Translated: CASSIRGSNQPQHF. The chain has TRBV19 and TRBJ1-5; D remains ambiguous. The V and J ends lost 2 bases and 1 base respectively, with 6 bases between them. Germline V CDR1 and CDR2: LNHDA, SQIVND (reference sequence). CDR3 length equals 14 residues. Based on the CDR3 plus reference TRBV19 and TRBJ1-5, the full variable domain is DGGITQSPKYLFRKEGQNVTLSCEQNLNHDAMYWYRQDPGQGLRLIYYSQIVNDFQKGDIAEGYSVSREKKESFPLTVTSAQKNPTAFYLCASSIRGSNQPQHFGDGTRLSIL.

The V gene is TRBV5-1, the J gene TRBJ2-3, with D perhaps TRBD1 (6 bases). This CDR3 comprises 16 residues. Trimming took 3 bases from V and 1 from J, leaving 15 bases between them. Germline-derived CDR1 and CDR2 are SGHRS and YFSETQ. CDR3 residues: CASSSDSRGGTDTQYF. CDR3 DNA sequence: TGCGCCAGCAGCTCCGACTCCAGGGGAGGCACAGATACGCAGTATTTT.

V and J are TRBV7-9 and TRBJ2-2, with 14 bases fitting TRBD2. J lost 3 bases, V lost 5 bases, and 8 bases had no gene match. The CDR3 runs to 18 residues. CDR1 is SEHNR, CDR2 FQNEAQ, per germline (reference sequence). DNA for the CDR3: TGTGCCAGCAGCCTCGGACTAGCGGGAGGACAAGACACCGGGGAGCTGTTTTTT. It specifies CASSLGLAGGQDTGELFF.

The V and J genes are TRBV3-1 (or the pseudogene TRBV3-2) and TRBJ2-1; D possibly corresponds to TRBD2 (6 bases). V lost 2 bases and J 8 bases, leaving 16 bases between the germline ends. The CDR3 totals 15 residues. Germline CDR1 is LGHDT and CDR2 is YNNKEL (reference sequence). The CDR3 spells CASSQPGTPKDEQFF. In DNA form, the CDR3 reads TGTGCCAGCAGCCAACCCGGGACTCCCAAGGATGAGCAGTTCTTC.

The chain combines TRBV19 with TRBJ1-2; no definite D call. This CDR3 has 13 residues. Germline-derived CDR1 and CDR2 are LNHDA and SQIVND (reference sequence). The germline V and J ends were trimmed by 4 bases and 3 bases, with 9 bases remaining between them. CDR3 loop: CASSNLWDYGYTF. The CDR3 nucleotides read TGTGCCAGTAGTAACTTGTGGGACTATGGCTACACCTTC.

This chain uses TRBV7-2 with TRBJ2-3, with a tentative D call TRBD2 (5 bases). Germline values: CDR1 SGHTA, CDR2 FQGNSA. V lost 2 bases, J lost 1 base, and 13 bases lay in between. The CDR3 length is 16 residues. CDR3 region: CASSLKGGSGTDTQYF. The CDR3, as DNA: TGTGCCAGCAGCTTAAAGGGTGGGAGCGGCACAGATACGCAGTATTTT.

As to this clone: In the same sample, other DNA sequences code for this CDR3. This chain connects TRBV29-1 to TRBJ1-5; 7 positions match TRBD1. The germline V gene encodes CDR1 SQVTM and CDR2 ANQGSEA. V was clipped by 4 bases and J by 2 bases; unmatched bases: 2. The CDR3 spans 13 residues. The CDR3 region has the DNA TGCAGCGTTGGACAGGGCGGCAATCAGCCCCAGCATTTT. It codes for CSVGQGGNQPQHF. Looking up the rest from reference TRBV29-1 and TRBJ1-5 gives the full variable domain: SAVISQKPSRDICQRGTSLTIQCQVDSQVTMMFWYRQQPGQSLTLIATANQGSEATYESGFVIDKFPISRPNLTFSTLTVSNMSPEDSSIYLCSVGQGGNQPQHFGDGTRLSIL.

This clone was seen once. The chain couples TRBV10-3 to TRBJ2-1, with D possibly matching TRBD2 (7 bases). Germline V gives CDR1 ENHRY, CDR2 SYGVKD. This CDR3 has 14 amino acids. V gave up 3 bases and J gave up 9 bases, with 15 bases separating them. The CDR3 nucleotides are TGTGCCATCAGTGACCTAGAGGGGGAGGGTGAGCAGTTCTTC. It yields the protein CAISDLEGEGEQFF.

The chain joins TRBV4-1 to TRBJ2-3, with 9 positions matching TRBD1. V was clipped by 0 bases and J by 2 bases; unmatched bases: 3. CDR1 is MGHRA, CDR2 YSYEKL, per germline. The CDR3 totals 16 residues. The CDR3 DNA follows: TGCGCCAGCAGCCAAGAGGGGGACAGGGCCACAGATACGCAGTATTTT. It is translated as CASSQEGDRATDTQYF.

The chain recombines TRBV5-1 with TRBJ2-3; perhaps TRBD2 as D (6 bases). Germline-derived CDR1 and CDR2 are SGHRS and YFSETQ. Trimming took off 0 bases at V and 0 bases at J, with 11 bases between the two ends. CDR3 length: 16 amino acids. The CDR3 spells CASSLGLVASTDTQYF. The CDR3, as DNA: TGCGCCAGCAGCTTGGGACTAGTTGCTAGCACAGATACGCAGTATTTT.

The chain links TRBV18 to TRBJ1-3; TRBD1 matches at 8 bases. V trimming: 5 bases; J trimming: 6 bases; junction bases outside the gene matches: 18. Germline V CDR1 and CDR2: KGHSH, LQKENI. This CDR3 spans 18 amino acids. CDR3 DNA: TGTGCCAGCTCAGCATTAATCCTAGCCGGGACAGGCTTAAACACCATATATTTT. Translating it yields CASSALILAGTGLNTIYF.

The rearrangement joins TRBV5-1 to TRBJ2-7, with TRBD2 identical over 10 bases. The CDR3 has 16 residues. The ends lost 4 bases at V and 2 bases at J; junction bases unmatched: 9. CDR1 is SGHRS, CDR2 YFSETQ, per germline. CDR3 in DNA: TGCGCCAGCAGCCCTATGACTAGCGGGCTTACCTACGAGCAGTACTTC. This gives the protein CASSPMTSGLTYEQYF. The full variable domain, its missing parts supplied by reference TRBV5-1 and TRBJ2-7, is KAGVTQTPRYLIKTRGQQVTLSCSPISGHRSVSWYQQTPGQGLQFLFEYFSETQRNKGNFPGRFSGRQFSNSRSEMNVSTLELGDSALYLCASSPMTSGLTYEQYFGPGTRLTVT.

This clone was seen a single time. V usage is TRBV11-3 and J usage is TRBJ2-1; 7 positions match TRBD2. The CDR3 length is 16 residues. V lost 0 bases, J lost 5 bases, and 7 bases stayed unmatched. From germline, CDR1 is SGHNT and CDR2 YENEEA. Here the CDR3 reads CASSLDMGGRDNEQFF. The CDR3, as DNA: TGTGCCAGCAGCTTAGATATGGGAGGGCGGGACAATGAGCAGTTCTTC. The variable domain in full, completed from reference TRBV11-3 and TRBJ2-1, reads EAGVVQSPRYKIIEKKQPVAFWCNPISGHNTLYWYLQNLGQGPELLIRYENEEAVDDSQLPKDRFSAERLKGVDSTLKIQPAELGDSAVYLCASSLDMGGRDNEQFFGPGTRLTVL.

The CDR3 sequence: CASKVTYSGNTIYF. In DNA, the CDR3 is TGTGCCAGCAAGGTTACGTACTCTGGAAACACCATATATTTT. V is TRBV27 and J is TRBJ1-3; D gene ambiguous. The germline V gene encodes CDR1 MNHEY and CDR2 SMNVEV (reference sequence). Trimming left V 7 bases short and J 0 bases short, with 10 bases between. The CDR3 runs to 14 residues.

This chain connects TRBV3-1 (or the pseudogene TRBV3-2) to TRBJ2-4; D is possibly TRBD1 or TRBD2 (5 bases each). The CDR3 covers 16 residues. CDR1 LGHDT and CDR2 YNNKEL come from the germline V gene (reference sequence). With 4 bases removed from V and 0 bases from J, the gap between germline ends came to 13 bases. The CDR3 protein is CASSPGPQLAKNIQYF. CDR3 in DNA: TGTGCCAGCAGCCCGGGACCGCAACTAGCCAAAAACATTCAGTACTTC.